This entry describes one TCR beta chain. Trimming at V came to 4 bases and at J to 5 bases, leaving 5 bases not matched to a gene. The CDR3 spans 14 residues. CDR1 and CDR2 from the germline V gene are SNHLY and FYNNEI. This sample was taken from a study of blood T cell repertoires in COVID-19. Study as a whole: The United States, Italy and Spain supplied acute and convalescent COVID-19 samples. Nucleic acid was either cDNA or gDNA, and it came from T cells, B-cell-depleted T cells, or PBMCs.

As originally analysed: It was from reference gene primer amplification that nucleated cell counts were estimated. This table comes from immunoSEQ multiplex PCR, and its TCRdb copy is limited to in-frame clones, with some not included. V, J and clone size are those of that table, while D and trimming were read from the DNA. This repertoire shows approximately 75,000 clones, 85% to 90% found once; its top ten account for around 0.6%. The chain combines TRBV2 with TRBJ2-5; 9 bases are shared with TRBD2. The receptor was isolated from a man between 60 and 70 years old with acute or convalescent COVID-19. The specimen was peripheral blood. CDR3 residues: CASSAAGGRETQYF. The CDR3 region has the DNA TGTGCCAGCAGTGCTGCGGGGGGGCGGGAGACCCAGTACTTC.